The 8 T cell receptor beta chains reported below all come from one sample, sequenced in a study of post-analysis software for immune sequencing data (dated by TCRdb to the mid-2010s). General findings and caveats noted by the study authors: Patients showed significantly higher frequencies than controls for about 5 TRBV segments, among them TRBV5-6, TRBV5-1 and TRBV20-1.

Library generation was performed with PCR. These reads were obtained on an Illumina HiSeq 2500. To reduce PCR and sequencing biases, unique molecular identifiers were built into the TCR beta cDNA libraries. TCRdb reran the public reads through fastp at Q25 and MiXCR, keeping productive beta chains. Here each entry gathers all rows of one CDR3 protein and keeps the most common genes and DNA. This sample has hundreds of thousands of distinct CDR3 sequences in its table, and approximately 59% of those were observed once. The top ten hold 11% of the sample. Antigens for these TCRs are unknown. Sequencing input: blood. These receptors were obtained from a girl aged 2 to 9 with multiple sclerosis.

The chain joins TRBV7-3 to TRBJ2-5; D may correspond to TRBD1 or TRBD2 (6 bases each). CDR3 size: 15 residues. The V gene lost 3 bases and the J gene lost 5 bases, with 16 bases spanning the gap. Germline lookup yields CDR1 SGHTA and CDR2 FQGTGA. The CDR3 loop is CASSLGGFGGETQYF. CDR3 nucleotide sequence: TGTGCCAGCAGCTTGGGGGGCTTTGGTGGGGAGACCCAGTACTTC.

This chain connects TRBV7-8 to TRBJ2-7; a possible D gene is TRBD2 (6 bases). Trimming removed 0 bases at V and 2 bases at J, with 11 bases between. Germline-derived CDR1 and CDR2 are SGHVS and FQNEAQ. The CDR3 covers 15 residues. The CDR3 bases are TGTGCCAGCAGCTTAGCGCGGCTAGCGCCCTACGAGCAGTACTTC. Translating it yields CASSLARLAPYEQYF. Full variable domain (outside the CDR3, taken from reference TRBV7-8 and TRBJ2-7): GAGVSQSPRYKVAKRGQDVALRCDPISGHVSLFWYQQALGQGPEFLTYFQNEAQLDKSGLPSDRFFAERPEGSVSTLKIQRTQQEDSAVYLCASSLARLAPYEQYFGPGTRLTVT.

This chain links TRBV6-4 with TRBJ2-1; 7 bases agree with TRBD2. The CDR3 is 15 amino acids. Germline V gives CDR1 MRHNA, CDR2 SNTAGT. Germline trimming cut 0 bases from V and 3 bases from J; bases unmatched to any gene: 2. CDR3 loop: CASSDSAGDYNEQFF. DNA of the CDR3: TGTGCCAGCAGTGACTCTGCGGGAGACTACAATGAGCAGTTCTTC.

This clonotype was detected only a few times. The rearrangement joins TRBV29-1 to TRBJ2-5, with TRBD2 matching 8 bases. There are 14 residues in the CDR3. Germline V CDR1 and CDR2: SQVTM, ANQGSEA. V dropped 4 bases and J dropped 2; count of bases not matched to a gene: 6. CDR3 amino acids: CSVVGLAGQETQYF. The DNA of the CDR3 is TGCAGCGTTGTCGGGTTAGCGGGGCAAGAGACCCAGTACTTC.

The chain joins TRBV11-2 to TRBJ2-1; perhaps D is TRBD1 or TRBD2 (5 bases each). The V gene's germline CDR1 is SGHAT and CDR2 FQNNGV. V lost 0 bases, J lost 6 bases, and 27 bases lay in between. The CDR3 is 20 amino acids. The CDR3 sequence: CASSLDFRAPKLGTGNEQFF. DNA of the CDR3: TGTGCCAGCAGCTTAGATTTCAGGGCACCCAAACTTGGGACGGGCAATGAGCAGTTCTTC.

The chain employs TRBV5-1 and TRBJ2-5; D may be TRBD2 (6 bases). The CDR3 is made up of 16 amino acids. The ends were cut back, 3 bases at V and 3 bases at J, with 18 bases in the middle. Germline V gene data show CDR1 as SGHRS and CDR2 as YFSETQ. This CDR3 is CASSSTSGTSKETQYF. The CDR3 nucleotides are TGCGCCAGCAGCTCCACCTCCGGGACTTCTAAAGAGACCCAGTACTTC.

This clonotype was picked up a small number of times. The chain links TRBV4-1 to TRBJ2-3; no clear D gene. V was clipped by 0 bases and J by 0 bases, with 10 bases between them. This CDR3 has 16 residues. Germline V gene sequence: CDR1 MGHRA, CDR2 YSYEKL. The CDR3 sequence is CASSQDYAASTDTQYF. The CDR3, as DNA: TGCGCCAGCAGCCAAGATTACGCGGCTAGCACAGATACGCAGTATTTT.

The DNA for the CDR3 is TGCAGTGCTAGAGTGGAGGGGGCTGGGGAGACCCAGTACTTC. This encodes CSARVEGAGETQYF. V is TRBV20-1 and J is TRBJ2-5, with D tentatively TRBD1 (7 bases). The germline CDR1 and CDR2 sequences are DFQATT and SNEGSKA (reference sequence). The CDR3 contains 14 residues. Between the trimmed V and J ends, which lost 1 base and 5 bases, there was a span of 14 bases.